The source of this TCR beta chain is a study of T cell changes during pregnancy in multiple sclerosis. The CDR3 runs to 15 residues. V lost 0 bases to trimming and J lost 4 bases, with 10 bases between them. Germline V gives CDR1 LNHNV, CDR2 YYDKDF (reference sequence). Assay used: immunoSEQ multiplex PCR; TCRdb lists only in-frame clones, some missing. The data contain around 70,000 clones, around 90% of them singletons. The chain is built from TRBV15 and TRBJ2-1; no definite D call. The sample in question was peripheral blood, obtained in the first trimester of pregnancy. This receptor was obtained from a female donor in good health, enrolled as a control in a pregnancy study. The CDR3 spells CATSRDLGLYNEQFF. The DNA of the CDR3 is TGTGCCACCAGCAGAGATCTGGGCTTATACAATGAGCAGTTCTTC.